This T cell receptor (beta chain) was documented in a study of cytomegalovirus exposure and HLA in healthy donors. A few counts support this clone. Its matching antigen is unknown. Findings and caveats of the study: Many donors carried some public TCRs, although rarity characterized most TCR sequences. Per a prior analysis, the majority of TCR beta V segments were productive roughly 90% or roughly 30% of the time. A link between a missense DCLRE1C variant and TCR beta V- and J-gene trimming emerged from a later analysis.

PCR used 60 Vbeta primers and 13 Jbeta primers. TCRdb's copy holds only in-frame clones and misses some; the assay was immunoSEQ multiplex PCR. The table records roughly 120,000 clones, just over 15% of them present only once. The sequence was collected from a woman under 30 in good health and CMV-seronegative. Sequenced: PBMCs.

The CDR3 DNA follows: TGTGCCAGCAGCCCCAACTTCCGGCAGGTTGACTCTGGGGCCAACGTCCTGACTTTC. Encoded protein: CASSPNFRQVDSGANVLTF. The chain has TRBV5-6 and TRBJ2-6; the D is unclear. V lost 4 bases to trimming and J lost 0 bases, with 20 bases between them. The CDR3 has 19 residues. The V gene's germline CDR1 is SGHDT and CDR2 YYEEEE.